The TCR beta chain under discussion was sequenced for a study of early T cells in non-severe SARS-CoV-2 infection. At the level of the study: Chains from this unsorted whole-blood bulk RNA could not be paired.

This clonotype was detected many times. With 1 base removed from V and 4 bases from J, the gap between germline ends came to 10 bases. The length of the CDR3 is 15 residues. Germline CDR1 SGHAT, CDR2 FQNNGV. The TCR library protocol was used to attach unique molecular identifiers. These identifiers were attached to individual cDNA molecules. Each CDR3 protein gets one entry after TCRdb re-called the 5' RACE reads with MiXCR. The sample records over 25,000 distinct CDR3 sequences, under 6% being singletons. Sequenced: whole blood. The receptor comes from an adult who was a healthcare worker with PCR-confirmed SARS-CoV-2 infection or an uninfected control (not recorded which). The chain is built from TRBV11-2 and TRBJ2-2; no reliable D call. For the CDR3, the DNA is TGTGCCAGCAGCTTAGTCAGCCGGGCCACCGGGGAGCTGTTTTTT. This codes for CASSLVSRATGELFF.